The 15 T cell receptor beta chains below were found in one sample sequenced in a study of T cells in Graves' hyperthyroidism and ophthalmopathy. RNA transcripts yielded amplified TCR beta CDR3 regions. Researchers ran a first-round RT-PCR on the TCR CDR3 using the HTBI primer set. A single record per CDR3 protein comes from TCRdb applying MiXCR to the multiplex PCR reads. The data hold about 640,000 distinct CDR3 sequences, with about 20% observed a single time. The material sequenced was blood. These receptor sequences come from a man between 25 and 39 years old with Graves' ophthalmopathy.

This rearrangement joins TRBV10-3 to TRBJ2-7, with D perhaps matching TRBD1 or TRBD2 (5 bases each). The V and J ends lost 4 bases and 0 bases respectively, with 16 bases between them. Germline V gene data show CDR1 as ENHRY and CDR2 as SYGVKD. This CDR3 region has 16 residues. CDR3: CAISGGWDVSSYEQYF. DNA for the CDR3: TGTGCCATCAGTGGAGGATGGGACGTAAGCTCCTACGAGCAGTACTTC.

The chain combines TRBV2 with TRBJ2-2; 8 positions match TRBD2. After removal of 6 bases from V and 0 bases from J, the junction contained 3 bases not matched to a gene. Germline-derived CDR1 and CDR2 are SNHLY and FYNNEI. CDR3 size: 15 residues. The CDR3, as DNA: TGTGCCAGCAGAACTAGCGGAGCGAACACCGGGGAGCTGTTTTTT. Protein: CASRTSGANTGELFF.

V is TRBV7-2 and J is TRBJ2-5; tentatively, D is TRBD2 (5 bases). Trimming cost V 0 bases and J 2 bases, with 10 bases left between them. The length of the CDR3 is 15 residues. Germline V CDR1 and CDR2: SGHTA, FQGNSA. This CDR3 is CASSLARGFQETQYF. The CDR3 DNA follows: TGTGCCAGCAGCTTAGCGAGAGGGTTTCAAGAGACCCAGTACTTC.

The J gene is TRBJ2-7, the V gene TRBV5-6; 7 positions match TRBD1. This CDR3 contains 14 residues. From germline, CDR1 is SGHDT and CDR2 YYEEEE. Germline trimming cut 4 bases from V and 3 bases from J; bases unmatched to any gene: 7. The CDR3 sequence: CASSEQGDFYEQYF. DNA for the CDR3: TGTGCCAGCAGCGAGCAGGGGGATTTCTACGAGCAGTACTTC.

In this sample, this clonotype turned up many times. The chain employs TRBV2 and TRBJ1-1; D is possibly TRBD1 (6 bases). CDR1 and CDR2 from the germline V gene are SNHLY and FYNNEI. The CDR3 totals 14 residues. V lost 5 bases and J lost 1, with 11 bases in between. The CDR3 region is CASSQTDRNTEAFF. CDR3 nucleotides: TGTGCCAGCAGTCAAACGGACAGGAACACTGAAGCTTTCTTT. Drawing the rest from reference TRBV2 and TRBJ1-1, the complete variable domain is EPEVTQTPSHQVTQMGQEVILRCVPISNHLYFYWYRQILGQKVEFLVSFYNNEISEKSEIFDDQFSVERPDGSNFTLKIRSTKLEDSAMYFCASSQTDRNTEAFFGQGTRLTVV.

This clonotype occurred once. V is TRBV7-9 and J is TRBJ2-7; D not certain. Germline CDR1 and CDR2: SEHNR and FQNEAQ (reference sequence). Trimming removed 5 bases from V and 2 bases from J, with 16 bases in between. The CDR3 runs to 15 residues. Written as DNA, the CDR3 is TGTGCCAGCAGCCTGCCCGAGACACCCACCTACGAGCAGTACTTC. Translated: CASSLPETPTYEQYF.

In this sample, this clonotype turned up a few times. CDR3 loop: CATSDGGISYNEQFF. The CDR3 bases are TGTGCCACCAGTGACGGCGGAATCTCCTACAATGAGCAGTTCTTC. The chain combines TRBV24-1 with TRBJ2-1; D gene unclear. The CDR3 runs to 15 residues. V lost 4 bases, J lost 0 bases, and 9 bases lay in between. Germline V gene data show CDR1 as KGHDR and CDR2 as SFDVKD.

This clonotype was found many times. The rearrangement links TRBV2 to TRBJ2-3; D gene ambiguous. V lost 7 bases and J 2 bases, leaving 10 bases between the germline ends. From germline, CDR1 is SNHLY and CDR2 FYNNEI. The CDR3 has 13 amino acids. The chain's CDR3 is CASIGGNTDTQYF. As DNA, the CDR3 is TGTGCCAGCATCGGCGGTAACACAGATACGCAGTATTTT. Full variable domain (outside the CDR3, taken from reference TRBV2 and TRBJ2-3): EPEVTQTPSHQVTQMGQEVILRCVPISNHLYFYWYRQILGQKVEFLVSFYNNEISEKSEIFDDQFSVERPDGSNFTLKIRSTKLEDSAMYFCASIGGNTDTQYFGPGTRLTVL.

There are a few counts of this clonotype. The chain joins TRBV20-1 to TRBJ2-1; 9 bases fit TRBD2. Germline V gene lookup returns CDR1 DFQATT and CDR2 SNEGSKA (reference sequence). This CDR3 has 14 residues. Germline trimming cut 6 bases from V and 8 bases from J; bases unmatched to any gene: 11. This chain's CDR3 is CSAPQVAGGDEQFF. The CDR3 DNA reads as TGCAGTGCCCCCCAGGTGGCGGGAGGGGATGAGCAGTTCTTC.

V is TRBV2 and J is TRBJ2-5, with a weak D call TRBD1 (5 bases). This CDR3 region has 13 residues. Germline lookup yields CDR1 SNHLY and CDR2 FYNNEI. V lost 6 bases and J 4 bases, leaving 12 bases between the germline ends. This CDR3 is CASRSTARETQYF. In DNA form, the CDR3 reads TGTGCCAGCAGGTCGACAGCCCGAGAGACCCAGTACTTC.

This clonotype was seen a few times. The chain carries TRBV9 and TRBJ1-1; 10 nucleotides agree with TRBD1. CDR1 and CDR2 (germline): SGDLS, YYNGEE. After removal of 3 bases from V and 0 bases from J, the junction contained 5 bases not matched to a gene. The CDR3 runs 16 residues. The CDR3 region is CASSAGQGTMNTEAFF. The CDR3 DNA reads as TGTGCCAGCAGCGCGGGACAGGGGACGATGAACACTGAAGCTTTCTTT.

This clonotype was seen at least ten times. The CDR3 DNA follows: TGTGCCAGCAGCCTCAGGTCAGCGGGAGACGAGCAGTACTTC. This codes for CASSLRSAGDEQYF. The chain carries TRBV12-3 or TRBV12-4 and TRBJ2-7; TRBD2 agrees at 8 bases. The CDR3 runs 14 residues. Unmatched junction bases numbered 9, after V lost 6 bases and J lost 5 bases.

The chain is built from TRBV28 and TRBJ2-1; 7 bases match TRBD1. Germline lookup yields CDR1 MDHEN and CDR2 SYDVKM. V lost 6 bases to trimming and J lost 4 bases; unmatched junction nucleotides: 12. The CDR3 contains 16 residues. CDR3 nucleotides: TGTGCCAGCAGCCCGACAGGGCGGGCCGGGTACAATGAGCAGTTCTTC. The encoded protein is CASSPTGRAGYNEQFF.

This clonotype has more than one count but fewer than ten. The chain links TRBV28 to TRBJ2-1, with D tentatively TRBD1 (5 bases). This CDR3 region has 14 residues. Germline values: CDR1 MDHEN, CDR2 SYDVKM. Trimming took 6 bases from V and 1 from J, leaving 10 bases between them. This CDR3 is CASRGPISYNEQFF. The CDR3 DNA reads TGTGCCAGCAGGGGGCCTATTTCCTACAATGAGCAGTTCTTC.

The J gene is TRBJ2-1, the V gene TRBV7-2, with 10 bases matching TRBD2. This CDR3 contains 16 residues. The germline gives CDR1 SGHTA, CDR2 FQGNSA. V lost 2 bases, J lost 10 bases, and 11 bases stayed unmatched. The CDR3 DNA reads TGTGCCAGCAGCTTATCTTTAGCGGGAGGTGGATTGGAGCAGTTCTTC. The encoded protein is CASSLSLAGGGLEQFF.